The rows below give T cell receptor beta chains drawn from one sample of a study of liver allograft versus peripheral blood T cells. TCRdb analysed the reads with MiXCR anew, one entry per CDR3 protein. The table has approximately 12,000 distinct CDR3 sequences, roughly 23% seen once. These receptors all stem from a human patient who had a liver transplant. Some T cells here may be from the graft donor. CDR3s include the opening cysteine and the closing phenylalanine or tryptophan. D genes are given only for firm matches. The size entry is marked missing in some rows and otherwise reads once, few, many or a size class.

d_gene	abundance	v_gene	len	j_gene	CDR3aa	CDR3nt
TRBD1	NA	TRBV15	15	TRBJ2-7	CATSKPRTGNYEQYF	TGTGCCACCAGCAAACCCAGGACAGGTAATTACGAGCAGTACTTC
NA	medium-sized	TRBV6-2/TRBV6-3	13	TRBJ1-1	CASSPGWSTEAFF	TGTGCCAGCAGCCCAGGGTGGAGCACTGAAGCTTTCTTT
NA	few	TRBV6-6	13	TRBJ1-2	CASSPLGVWGYTF	TGTGCCAGCAGCCCCCTCGGGGTGTGGGGCTACACCTTC
NA	once	TRBV11-2	15	TRBJ2-1	CASSLVGGPYNEQFF	TGTGCCAGCAGCTTAGTGGGGGGGCCCTACAATGAGCAGTTCTTC
TRBD2	medium-sized	TRBV18	17	TRBJ2-1	CASSPPLLANSYNEQFF	TGTGCCAGCTCACCACCCTTACTAGCGAACTCCTACAATGAGCAGTTCTTC
NA	few	TRBV13	11	TRBJ1-1	CASSYQGEAFF	TGTGCCAGCAGCTACCAGGGAGAAGCTTTCTTT
NA	medium-sized	TRBV6-1	14	TRBJ1-1	CASTLKGSATEAFF	TGTGCCAGCACCCTGAAGGGGTCGGCCACTGAAGCTTTCTTT
NA	medium-sized	TRBV18	14	TRBJ2-7	CASSPHPGAYEQYF	TGTGCCAGCTCACCGCACCCGGGCGCTTACGAGCAGTACTTC
NA	NA	TRBV20-1	16	TRBJ2-1	CSARRSITGTFNEKFF	TGCAGTGCTCGCCGAAGTATTACAGGGACCTTCAATGAGAAGTTCTTC
NA	medium-sized	TRBV10-3	17	TRBJ2-2	CAIRTAQGASNTGELFF	TGTGCCATCAGAACGGCCCAAGGGGCATCGAACACCGGGGAGCTGTTTTTT
NA	NA	TRBV20-1	15	TRBJ2-7	CSASNYLSGSYEQYF	TGCAGTGCTAGCAATTACCTGTCTGGCTCCTACGAGCAGTACTTC
NA	medium-sized	TRBV24-1	12	TRBJ2-1	CATSDRRLEQFF	TGTGCCACCAGTGATAGGCGGCTCGAGCAGTTCTTC
TRBD1	NA	TRBV5-6	14	TRBJ2-7	CASSDRQGSYEQYF	TGTGCCAGCAGCGACCGACAGGGCTCCTACGAGCAGTACTTC
TRBD1	medium-sized	TRBV10-3	14	TRBJ1-2	CATLQGPENYGYTF	TGTGCCACCCTACAGGGGCCTGAGAACTATGGCTACACCTTC
NA	NA	TRBV11-2	14	TRBJ1-2	CASSSLTGGGGYTF	TGTGCCAGCAGCTCCCTGACCGGGGGGGGTGGCTACACCTTC
TRBD1	medium-sized	TRBV28	17	TRBJ1-2	CASSSPFDRGANYGYTF	TGTGCCAGCAGTTCCCCTTTCGACAGGGGGGCTAACTATGGCTACACCTTC
NA	medium-sized	TRBV10-3	14	TRBJ2-2	CAISGRANTGELFF	TGTGCCATCAGTGGCAGGGCTAACACCGGGGAGCTGTTTTTT
TRBD1	few	TRBV5-4	16	TRBJ2-3	CASSFPSGTGLDTQYF	TGTGCCAGCAGCTTCCCGTCCGGGACAGGGTTGGATACGCAGTATTTT
NA	NA	TRBV6-1	15	TRBJ1-2	CASRLLRSPNYGYTF	TGTGCCAGCAGACTCCTCAGGTCCCCTAACTATGGCTACACCTTC
NA	medium-sized	TRBV6-6	13	TRBJ1-1	CASRRQADTEAFF	TGTGCCAGCAGGAGACAGGCGGACACTGAAGCTTTCTTT